Below, one TCR beta chain is given with its context. These data come from a study of T cell responses to AZD1222 COVID-19 vaccine. The J segment lost 7 bases and the V segment lost 4 bases, leaving 6 bases of the junction unmatched. Per germline, CDR1 SGHRS and CDR2 YFSETQ. The CDR3 extends over 14 amino acids. The repertoire was sequenced with immunoSEQ multiplex PCR; TCRdb's copy has only in-frame clones and lacks some. The sample holds more than 150,000 clones; approximately 91% are singletons and the top ten take 5.5% to 8%. This clonotype was sampled from an adult who had recovered from COVID-19. The chain is built from TRBV5-1 and TRBJ2-7; the match to TRBD1 covers 12 bases. The sample in question was peripheral blood, obtained after recovery from COVID-19. CDR3 coding DNA: TGCGCCAGCAGCGTGGGACAGGGGGCTGGAGAGCAGTACTTC. Protein: CASSVGQGAGEQYF.